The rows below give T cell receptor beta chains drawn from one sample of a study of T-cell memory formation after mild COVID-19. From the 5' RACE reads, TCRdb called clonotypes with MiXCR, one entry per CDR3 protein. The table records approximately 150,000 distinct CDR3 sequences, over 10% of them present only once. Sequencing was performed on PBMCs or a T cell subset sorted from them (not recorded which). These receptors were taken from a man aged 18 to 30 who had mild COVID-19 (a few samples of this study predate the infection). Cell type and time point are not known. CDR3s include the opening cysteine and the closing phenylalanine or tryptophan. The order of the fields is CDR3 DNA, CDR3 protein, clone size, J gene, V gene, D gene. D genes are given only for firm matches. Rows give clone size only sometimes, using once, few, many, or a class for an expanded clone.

TGCGCCAGCAGCTTGGCCTCCGGGACAGGGGATGGCTACACCTTC,CASSLASGTGDGYTF,NA,TRBJ1-2,TRBV5-1,TRBD1
TGTGCCAGCGGATTCCGCAATCAGCCCCAGCATTTT,CASGFRNQPQHF,few,TRBJ1-5,TRBV7-2,NA
TGCGCCAGCAGCTTGACTGCTAGCGGGGAACCAACAGATACGCAGTATTTT,CASSLTASGEPTDTQYF,many,TRBJ2-3,TRBV5-1,TRBD2
TGTGCCAGCACCCTCGGGGGGCACGACAATGAGCAGTTCTTC,CASTLGGHDNEQFF,few,TRBJ2-1,TRBV11-3,NA
TGTGCCTGGAGTACAGGGAGCCGGCAGCCCCAGCATTTT,CAWSTGSRQPQHF,NA,TRBJ1-5,TRBV30,NA
TGTGCCAGCAGCGACGGACAAGACACAGATACGCAGTATTTT,CASSDGQDTDTQYF,few,TRBJ2-3,TRBV9,NA
TGCGCCAGCAGCTTGGTACGAGGTGGCGGGGAGCTGTTTTTT,CASSLVRGGGELFF,NA,TRBJ2-2,TRBV5-1,NA
TGTGCCAGCAGTAGAACAGGGTATGGTGAAAAACTGTTTTTT,CASSRTGYGEKLFF,few,TRBJ1-4,TRBV6-5,NA
TGTGCCAGCAGCTCAAGGACTAGCACAGATACGCAGTATTTT,CASSSRTSTDTQYF,many,TRBJ2-3,TRBV7-6,NA
TGTGCCAGCAGCCCCTTTCTACCTGGCTACACCTTC,CASSPFLPGYTF,few,TRBJ1-2,TRBV7-2,NA
TGTGCCAGTAGTACTTTCGACAGGGCCCAGCCCCAGCATTTT,CASSTFDRAQPQHF,once,TRBJ1-5,TRBV19,TRBD1
TGTGCCAGCACCCCCACCCCAACTAATGAAAAACTGTTTTTT,CASTPTPTNEKLFF,NA,TRBJ1-4,TRBV12-3/TRBV12-4,NA
TGTGCTAGTGGGGCGAGGGGGGAGACCCAGTACTTC,CASGARGETQYF,NA,TRBJ2-5,TRBV12-5,NA
TGTGCCAGCAGCACGGGACAGGGGCGGCTTCATGAGCAGTTCTTC,CASSTGQGRLHEQFF,NA,TRBJ2-1,TRBV7-8,TRBD1
TGTGCCAGCAGCTTGCCTCCGGGACTTCGCACAGATACGCAGTATTTT,CASSLPPGLRTDTQYF,many,TRBJ2-3,TRBV7-2,NA
TGTGCCAGCAGCTTACATCCTCAAGAGACCCAGTACTTC,CASSLHPQETQYF,few,TRBJ2-5,TRBV7-3,NA
TGTGCCAGCAGCAGGGACTTCATGAACACTGAAGCTTTCTTT,CASSRDFMNTEAFF,few,TRBJ1-1,TRBV6-5,NA
TGTGCCAGCAGCTTAATCCGGGGGCCCTACAATGAGCAGTTCTTC,CASSLIRGPYNEQFF,NA,TRBJ2-1,TRBV11-2,NA
TGTGCCAGCAGCTTCACTATGGCTAATGAAAAACTGTTTTTT,CASSFTMANEKLFF,NA,TRBJ1-4,TRBV7-9,NA
TGCGCCAGCAGCCAAGGGGACAGGGAGGTCAATGGCTACACCTTC,CASSQGDREVNGYTF,NA,TRBJ1-2,TRBV4-1,TRBD1
TGTGCCAGCAGCCCTGGAGACCAGCCCCAGCATTTT,CASSPGDQPQHF,NA,TRBJ1-5,TRBV7-9,NA
TGCGCCAGCAGTCCCGAGACAGGTCTAGCCCAGTACTTC,CASSPETGLAQYF,few,TRBJ2-5,TRBV5-1,NA
TGCGCCAGCAGCTCCTCAGGGTCCACTGAAGCTTTCTTT,CASSSSGSTEAFF,NA,TRBJ1-1,TRBV5-1,NA
TGTGCCAGCAGTTTACAGCCGACTTATAGCAATCAGCCCCAGCATTTT,CASSLQPTYSNQPQHF,NA,TRBJ1-5,TRBV28,NA
TGCGCCAGCAGCCCGGGGGCAGGGGCTTGGGAGACCCAGTACTTC,CASSPGAGAWETQYF,many,TRBJ2-5,TRBV5-1,NA
TGTGCCAGCAGTTTCCGACAGGGGAGGGGGTCGAATGAGCAGTTCTTC,CASSFRQGRGSNEQFF,NA,TRBJ2-1,TRBV2,NA
TGTGCCACCAGCAGGTCAGGGGTATCCTACAATGAGCAGTTCTTC,CATSRSGVSYNEQFF,NA,TRBJ2-1,TRBV15,NA
TGCGCCAGCAGCCCGGGTCTAGCGGGAACCTACGAGCAGTACTTC,CASSPGLAGTYEQYF,few,TRBJ2-7,TRBV4-1,TRBD2
TGCGCCAGCAGCTTGGCCGGGACACCGGAAAAACTGTTTTTT,CASSLAGTPEKLFF,few,TRBJ1-4,TRBV5-1,NA
TGTGCCACCAGCAGAGCGCAGATCGACACAGATACGCAGTATTTT,CATSRAQIDTDTQYF,NA,TRBJ2-3,TRBV15,NA
TGTGCCAGCCGACCGCAACAGGGCAATCAGCCCCAGCATTTT,CASRPQQGNQPQHF,NA,TRBJ1-5,TRBV6-5,NA
TGTGCCAGCAGCTGGGACGGGACTACTGCTTCCAATGAGCAGTTCTTC,CASSWDGTTASNEQFF,many,TRBJ2-1,TRBV7-2,TRBD2
TGTGCCAGCATCGACAGGGGAAATTCACCCCTCCACTTT,CASIDRGNSPLHF,NA,TRBJ1-6,TRBV6-2/TRBV6-3,TRBD1
TGCAGTGCAGCTGACAGAAATAATTCACCCCTCCACTTT,CSAADRNNSPLHF,once,TRBJ1-6,TRBV20-1,NA
TGTGCCAGCTCTATCCGACAGGGTAGTGGCTACACCTTC,CASSIRQGSGYTF,few,TRBJ1-2,TRBV6-5,TRBD1
TGTGCCAGCAGCCCTAATGTAGCGGGGGGGGAGACCCAGTACTTC,CASSPNVAGGETQYF,NA,TRBJ2-5,TRBV9,TRBD2
TGTGCCAGCAGTGAACGTCAGGGGAACACTGAAGCTTTCTTT,CASSERQGNTEAFF,few,TRBJ1-1,TRBV25-1,NA
TGTGCCAGCAGTTACTATGGGCAGAATAATTCACCCCTCCACTTT,CASSYYGQNNSPLHF,NA,TRBJ1-6,TRBV6-5,NA
TGCAGTGCTTGGACAGGGGGCGTCGGTGAAAAACTGTTTTTT,CSAWTGGVGEKLFF,NA,TRBJ1-4,TRBV20-1,TRBD1
TGTGCCAGCCGGCGGGGTTTCGGCACAGATACGCAGTATTTT,CASRRGFGTDTQYF,few,TRBJ2-3,TRBV19,NA
TGTGCCAGCAGCTTTGGTAGGGAACAGCCCCAGCATTTT,CASSFGREQPQHF,NA,TRBJ1-5,TRBV7-2,NA
TGCAGTGCCCTTAGCGGGGGGACCTTCCAAGAGACCCAGTACTTC,CSALSGGTFQETQYF,few,TRBJ2-5,TRBV20-1,TRBD2
TGTGCCAGCAGCTTACACGGTATCCTCGAGCAGTACTTC,CASSLHGILEQYF,few,TRBJ2-7,TRBV7-2,NA
TGCAGTGCAGGGGGCTCGTGGAGTGAAAAACTGTTTTTT,CSAGGSWSEKLFF,few,TRBJ1-4,TRBV20-1,TRBD1
TGCGCCAGCACCATTGGGACAGGGGAGACCAATGAGCAGTTCTTC,CASTIGTGETNEQFF,few,TRBJ2-1,TRBV5-1,TRBD1
TGCGCCAGCAGCTTGTGGGGTTCTGTAGACGCTTTCTTT,CASSLWGSVDAFF,few,TRBJ1-1,TRBV5-1,NA
TGCGCCAGCAGTAGACAGGGGCCGAGCTCTGGAAACACCATATATTTT,CASSRQGPSSGNTIYF,few,TRBJ1-3,TRBV4-1,TRBD1
TGTGCCAGCAGCCAAGAACAAGGGTCTAACTATGGCTACACCTTC,CASSQEQGSNYGYTF,few,TRBJ1-2,TRBV4-2,NA
TGTGCCAGCAGTTTCCAACCCGGGAACACCATATATTTT,CASSFQPGNTIYF,few,TRBJ1-3,TRBV12-3/TRBV12-4,NA
TGCGCCAGCAGTGAGTCTCGGGGGGGGGTATCTACGCAGTATTTT,CASSESRGGVSTQYF,NA,TRBJ2-3,TRBV10-1,TRBD2